What follows are 13 T cell receptor beta chains derived from one specimen sequenced in a study of TIL therapy for anti-PD-1-resistant metastatic lung cancer. Indicated time point: pre-treatment sample, taken before nivolumab and TIL therapy. The immunoSEQ assay was v3. Using immunoSEQ multiplex PCR, the repertoire was profiled, and TCRdb retains in-frame clones only, with some absent. The sample holds roughly 57,000 clones, 80% to 90% seen once. The material was blood, obtained at baseline. Receptors were obtained from a person between 30 and 79 years old with non-small cell lung cancer.

In this sample, this clone turned up once. This rearrangement joins TRBV24-1 to TRBJ2-5; D may be TRBD2 (7 bases). Per germline, CDR1 KGHDR and CDR2 SFDVKD. V shed 6 bases and J shed 1 base, with 11 bases lying between them. The CDR3 length is 14 residues. The CDR3 region has the DNA TGTGCCACCAGTAGAGGGGGGGGCCAAGAGACCCAGTACTTC. Protein: CATSRGGGQETQYF.

This chain connects TRBV5-6 to TRBJ2-1; D gene unclear. The germline gives CDR1 SGHDT, CDR2 YYEEEE. Trimming cost V 0 bases and J 8 bases, with 12 bases left between them. CDR3 size: 14 residues. The CDR3 sequence: CASSLGLEWYEQFF. The CDR3 nucleotides read TGTGCCAGCAGCTTGGGTTTGGAATGGTATGAGCAGTTCTTC. The entire variable domain, with the rest obtained from reference TRBV5-6 and TRBJ2-1, is as follows: DAGVTQSPTHLIKTRGQQVTLRCSPKSGHDTVSWYQQALGQGPQFIFQYYEEEERQRGNFPDRFSGHQFPNYSSELNVNALLLGDSALYLCASSLGLEWYEQFFGPGTRLTVL.

This clone is a singleton in its sample. In nucleotides, the CDR3 is TGTGCCAGCAGTTCATCTAAGGGGGTCCTAGCCAAAAACATTCAGTACTTC. It encodes CASSSSKGVLAKNIQYF. The chain couples TRBV27 to TRBJ2-4, with a possible D match to TRBD1 (6 bases). This CDR3 has 17 amino acids. CDR1 and CDR2 from the germline V gene are MNHEY and SMNVEV (reference sequence). Trimming shortened V by 4 bases and J by 0 bases, and 16 bases separated the two germline ends.

The J gene is TRBJ1-2, the V gene TRBV7-9; D unresolved. Deletions cut 5 bases from V and 7 bases from J, with 29 bases between. CDR1 and CDR2 from the germline V gene are SEHNR and FQNEAQ (reference sequence). The CDR3 runs to 18 residues. CDR3 sequence: CASSVLSNEIGSSGGYTF. The CDR3 DNA reads as TGTGCCAGCAGCGTGCTCTCCAATGAGATCGGTTCCTCCGGTGGCTACACCTTC. Full variable domain (rest looked up from reference TRBV7-9 and TRBJ1-2): DTGVSQNPRHKITKRGQNVTFRCDPISEHNRLYWYRQTLGQGPEFLTYFQNEAQLEKSRLLSDRFSAERPKGSFSTLEIQRTEQGDSAMYLCASSVLSNEIGSSGGYTFGSGTRLTVV.

This clone was seen just once. This chain uses TRBV27 with TRBJ2-7; TRBD2 agrees at 8 bases. The V gene's germline CDR1 is MNHEY and CDR2 SMNVEV (reference sequence). The V segment lost 4 bases and the J segment 9 bases; nucleotides outside the gene matches: 11. This CDR3 is built from 14 residues. The CDR3 region is CASSSGGGHLGQYF. The CDR3 DNA follows: TGTGCCAGCAGTTCGGGGGGGGGTCACCTCGGGCAGTACTTC.

This chain links TRBV28 with TRBJ1-2; 9 bases match TRBD1. V shed 3 bases and J 8 bases; nucleotides not matched to a gene: 7. Germline values: CDR1 MDHEN, CDR2 SYDVKM. The CDR3 extends over 14 amino acids. CDR3 nucleotides: TGTGCCAGCAGTTTCCCACAGGGGGCTCGAGGCTACACCTTC. Translating gives CASSFPQGARGYTF.

The chain couples TRBV27 to TRBJ1-4; 7 bases align to TRBD1. Germline trimming cut 5 bases from V and 7 bases from J; bases unmatched to any gene: 7. This CDR3 has 14 amino acids. Germline V gene lookup returns CDR1 MNHEY and CDR2 SMNVEV (reference sequence). The chain's CDR3 is CASSPGQLIEKLFF. The CDR3 nucleotides read TGTGCCAGCAGTCCGGGACAGTTGATTGAAAAACTGTTTTTT. Based on the CDR3 plus reference TRBV27 and TRBJ1-4, the full variable domain is EAQVTQNPRYLITVTGKKLTVTCSQNMNHEYMSWYRQDPGLGLRQIYYSMNVEVTDKGDVPEGYKVSRKEKRNFPLILESPSPNQTSLYFCASSPGQLIEKLFFGSGTQLSVL.

J is TRBJ1-5 and V is TRBV3-1 (or the pseudogene TRBV3-2), with D tentatively TRBD1 (5 bases). V was shortened by 4 bases and J by 3 bases, with 7 bases between the two germline ends. CDR3 length: 13 amino acids. Looked up from germline, CDR1 is LGHDT and CDR2 is YNNKEL (reference sequence). CDR3 bases: TGTGCCAGCAGCCTTGGGGCCAATCAGCCCCAGCATTTT. Its protein product is CASSLGANQPQHF.

This chain joins TRBV13 and TRBJ2-3, with D perhaps TRBD2 (8 bases). Germline CDR1 reads PRHDT; CDR2 reads FYEKMQ (reference sequence). CDR3 length equals 14 residues. Trimming removed 5 bases from V and 3 bases from J, with 12 bases in between. CDR3 region: CASSREGATDTQYF. CDR3 coding DNA: TGTGCCAGCAGCCGGGAGGGGGCAACAGATACGCAGTATTTT.

By its share, this clone is medium-sized. V usage is TRBV5-1 and J usage is TRBJ2-6; 9 bases agree with TRBD1. Looked up from germline, CDR1 is SGHRS and CDR2 is YFSETQ. The CDR3 extends over 18 amino acids. The ends lost 3 bases at V and 2 bases at J; junction bases unmatched: 9. CDR3 DNA sequence: TGCGCCAGCAGCTCCTCCGGGACAGGGAAGACTGGGGCCAACGTCCTGACTTTC. Translated, it gives CASSSSGTGKTGANVLTF. Using reference TRBV5-1 and TRBJ2-6 for the parts outside the CDR3, the full variable domain is KAGVTQTPRYLIKTRGQQVTLSCSPISGHRSVSWYQQTPGQGLQFLFEYFSETQRNKGNFPGRFSGRQFSNSRSEMNVSTLELGDSALYLCASSSSGTGKTGANVLTFGAGSRLTVL.

This chain uses TRBV20-1 with TRBJ2-7; no definite D call. Trimming pared 6 bases from V and 6 bases from J, leaving 9 bases between. Germline values: CDR1 DFQATT, CDR2 SNEGSKA (reference sequence). This CDR3 has 10 amino acids. DNA of the CDR3: TGCAGTGCCTCGATCTCCGAGCAGTACTTC. It yields the protein CSASISEQYF.

The V call is TRBV6-4, the J call TRBJ1-2, with D possibly TRBD1 on 5 matching bases. Trimming took off 6 bases at V and 5 bases at J, with 22 bases between the two ends. The CDR3 is 16 amino acids. Germline CDR1 reads MRHNA; CDR2 reads SNTAGT. The CDR3 DNA sequence: TGTGCCAGCAGCTCAACGGGCCTGGGGGAACATTATGGCTACACCTTC. As protein: CASSSTGLGEHYGYTF.

V is TRBV3-1 (or the pseudogene TRBV3-2) and J is TRBJ2-6; 11 positions agree with TRBD1. Losses at the gene ends were 1 base for V and 0 bases for J; bases not matched to a gene: 5. CDR1 is LGHDT, CDR2 YNNKEL, per germline (reference sequence). The CDR3 covers 19 residues. This CDR3 reads CASSQVVGTGGSGANVLTF. CDR3 DNA sequence: TGTGCCAGCAGCCAAGTCGTGGGGACAGGGGGCTCTGGGGCCAACGTCCTGACTTTC.